The source of this TCR beta chain is a study of blood T cell repertoires in COVID-19. Background on the study: The analysed material was cDNA or gDNA that came from T cells, B-cell-depleted T cells, or PBMCs.

The V end was cut by 7 bases, the J end by 0 bases, with 13 bases between. The CDR3 has 14 amino acids. From germline, CDR1 is MNHEY and CDR2 SVGAGI. Original handling: Amplification with reference gene primers provided the estimates of nucleated cell counts. Some clones are missing from TCRdb's copy, which holds only in-frame ones; the method was immunoSEQ multiplex PCR. For V, J and clone size, that table is used; D and trimming come from the DNA. The repertoire holds 150,000 to 200,000 clones, with roughly nine tenths as singletons. Sample: peripheral blood. This TCR derives from a human donor in a cohort sampled during active COVID-19. The chain links TRBV6-5 to TRBJ2-7; a weak D match, TRBD1 (6 bases). The CDR3 DNA is TGTGCCAGCACAGTGGGGGCTTACTCCTACGAGCAGTACTTC. Translation gives CASTVGAYSYEQYF.